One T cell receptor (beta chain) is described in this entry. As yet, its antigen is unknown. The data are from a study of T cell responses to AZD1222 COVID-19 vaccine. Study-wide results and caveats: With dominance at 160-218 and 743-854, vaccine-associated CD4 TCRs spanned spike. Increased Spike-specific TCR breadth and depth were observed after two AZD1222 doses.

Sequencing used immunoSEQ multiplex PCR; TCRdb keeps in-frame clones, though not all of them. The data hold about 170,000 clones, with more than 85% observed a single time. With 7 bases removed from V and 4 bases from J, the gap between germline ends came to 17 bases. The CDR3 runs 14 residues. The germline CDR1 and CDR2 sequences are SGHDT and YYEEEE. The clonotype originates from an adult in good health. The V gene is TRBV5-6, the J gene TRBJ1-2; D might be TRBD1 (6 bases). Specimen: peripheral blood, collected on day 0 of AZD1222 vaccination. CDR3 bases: TGTGCCAGCGGAATCCCGGGGGGCGTCTATGGCTACACCTTC. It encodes CASGIPGGVYGYTF.